This is a list of T cell receptor beta chains from one sample in a study of STAT5B mutations in CD4+ large granular lymphocyte leukemia. Data came from immunoSEQ multiplex PCR; TCRdb stores just in-frame clones and leaves some out. The sample has roughly 30,000 clones, about three quarters seen once. Sequencing was done on a sample of CD4+ T cells from blood buffy coats. These TCRs come from a human donor in good health. CDR3s include the opening cysteine and the closing phenylalanine or tryptophan. A row's size may be missing; if present it is once, few, many or a size class.

abundance: .
v_gene: TRBV9
CDR3aa: CASSETFRVGTEAFF

abundance: .
v_gene: TRBV29-1
CDR3aa: CSVGNIIAGTGEQFF

abundance: few
v_gene: TRBV6-5
CDR3aa: CASSLVGSLGYGYTF

abundance: .
v_gene: TRBV5-8
CDR3aa: CASSLVSIAEETQYF

abundance: .
v_gene: TRBV6-6
CDR3aa: CASRLAGGTHTDTQYF

abundance: few
v_gene: TRBV27
CDR3aa: CASATGTGRYGYTF

abundance: .
v_gene: TRBV27
CDR3aa: CASSFLDRGLKYGYTF

abundance: .
v_gene: TRBV28
CDR3aa: CASSSGGGGTIGSYNEQFF

abundance: once
v_gene: TRBV4-3
CDR3aa: CASSPQGGGGTEAFF

abundance: .
v_gene: TRBV19
CDR3aa: CASRETVYGYTF

abundance: .
v_gene: TRBV12-5
CDR3aa: CASGPRGEGTEAFF

abundance: .
v_gene: TRBV5-4
CDR3aa: CASSATGTQETQYF

abundance: .
v_gene: TRBV7-9
CDR3aa: CASSQGGDQPQHF

abundance: .
v_gene: TRBV28
CDR3aa: CASSSGQQETQYF

abundance: .
v_gene: TRBV7-6
CDR3aa: CAISPRGGSSYNEQFF

abundance: .
v_gene: TRBV18
CDR3aa: CASSPGQLDTQYF

abundance: .
v_gene: TRBV28
CDR3aa: CASSLSPTNEKLFF

abundance: .
v_gene: TRBV19
CDR3aa: CASILDTEAFF

abundance: .
v_gene: TRBV30
CDR3aa: CAWRPQGNTDTQYF

abundance: .
v_gene: TRBV5-1
CDR3aa: CASSFSAGGGRNEQFF

abundance: .
v_gene: TRBV4-3
CDR3aa: CASSRTIRTRANTGELFF

abundance: few
v_gene: TRBV5-4
CDR3aa: CASSLEGSNQPQHF

abundance: once
v_gene: TRBV28
CDR3aa: CASSLNGGEAFF

abundance: few
v_gene: TRBV4-1
CDR3aa: CASSQGGGPYTEAFF

abundance: .
v_gene: TRBV7-2
CDR3aa: CASSSTNSRDTGELFF